This is a list of T cell receptor beta chains from one sample in a study of PD-1 blockade in classical Hodgkin lymphoma. Profiled with immunoSEQ multiplex PCR; TCRdb holds only in-frame clones, not every one. The repertoire includes around 25,000 clones, roughly 80% of them detected once, and 3.1% sits in the top ten. Here the sequenced sample was CD4+ T cells from blood, taken before the fourth cycle of nivolumab. The receptors originated from a human donor with classical Hodgkin lymphoma. Both conserved end residues are part of each CDR3. A D gene is named only where the DNA matches it firmly. Clone size is shown for a subset of rows, as once, few, many or a class of expanded clone.

>once|NA|TRBJ1-6|TRBV5-6
TGTGCCAGCAGCTTGTCTCGGGGGACCCCTTCGAATTCACCCCTCCACTTT
CASSLSRGTPSNSPLHF
>NA|NA|TRBJ1-3|TRBV2
TGTGCCAGCAGTGAAACAACAGCCGGAAACACCATATATTTT
CASSETTAGNTIYF
>NA|TRBD1|TRBJ1-1|TRBV9
TGTGCCAGCAGCGTCGGGACAGGTGGTGAAGCTTTCTTT
CASSVGTGGEAFF
>NA|NA|TRBJ2-7|TRBV7-7
TGTGCTAGCAGCCCGGGCGGATCCTCCTACGAGCAGTACTTC
CASSPGGSSYEQYF
>NA|TRBD1|TRBJ1-1|TRBV18
TGTGCCAGCTCATCCGGACAGGGGGTTCTGAACACTGAAGCTTTCTTT
CASSSGQGVLNTEAFF
>NA|NA|TRBJ1-4|TRBV28
TGTGCCAGCAGTTTCCGGGTTTATGAAAAACTGTTTTTT
CASSFRVYEKLFF
>few|NA|TRBJ2-7|TRBV11-3
TGTGCCAGCAGCTGGAACCAGGGGAACGAGCAGTACTTC
CASSWNQGNEQYF
>NA|NA|TRBJ2-3|TRBV7-2
TGTGCCAGCAGGAGGGGTGGGACAGATACGCAGTATTTT
CASRRGGTDTQYF
>NA|TRBD1|TRBJ1-1|TRBV30
TGTGCCTGGAGCGATCAGGGGGGCACTGAAGCTTTCTTT
CAWSDQGGTEAFF
>NA|NA|TRBJ2-1|TRBV5-1
TGCGCCAGCAGCGTCGGGACGAGCTCCTACAATGAGCAGTTCTTC
CASSVGTSSYNEQFF
>NA|NA|TRBJ2-2|TRBV5-6
TGTGCCAGCAGCTTGGCAGGTGGTGGCAGCTACTTATCCGGGGAGCTGTTTTTT
CASSLAGGGSYLSGELFF
>NA|NA|TRBJ1-3|TRBV19
TGTGCCAGTAGACTCACGGGAGGTGGAAACACCATATATTTT
CASRLTGGGNTIYF
>NA|NA|TRBJ1-3|TRBV19
TGTGCCAGTACCGACCAAGGACAGATCTCTGGAAACACCATATATTTT
CASTDQGQISGNTIYF
>NA|NA|TRBJ1-2|TRBV6-5
TGTGCCAGCTCTCGAGGGGCTGGTAGGGGCTACACCTTC
CASSRGAGRGYTF
>NA|TRBD1|TRBJ2-7|TRBV25-1
TGTGCCAGCAGGCCGACAGGGTATGTATCCGAGCAGTACTTC
CASRPTGYVSEQYF
>NA|NA|TRBJ1-6|TRBV9
TGTGCCAGCAGCGTAGTGCAGGGAGGAGGGTCACCCCTCCACTTT
CASSVVQGGGSPLHF
>NA|NA|TRBJ2-5|TRBV29-1
TGCAGCCATGACACTTACCACGGGGAGACCCAGTACTTC
CSHDTYHGETQYF
>NA|NA|TRBJ2-3|TRBV7-3
TGTGCCAGCAGCTTAGGGCCCGGGGGTACGCAGTATTTT
CASSLGPGGTQYF
>NA|TRBD2|TRBJ2-3|TRBV7-2
TGTGCCAGCGGCCGGGGGGATCAAGATACGCAGTATTTT
CASGRGDQDTQYF
>NA|NA|TRBJ1-3|TRBV6-4
TGTGCCAGCAGTGAGGGGGGGAACACCATATATTTT
CASSEGGNTIYF
>NA|NA|TRBJ1-1|TRBV7-2
TGTGCCAGCAGCTTAGAGGGGGGTGCCACTGAAGCTTTCTTT
CASSLEGGATEAFF
>NA|TRBD2|TRBJ2-3|TRBV6-5
TGTGCCAGCAGCGGGACTAGCGTCAACACAGATACGCAGTATTTT
CASSGTSVNTDTQYF
>once|NA|TRBJ2-7|TRBV11-2
TGTGCCAGCAGCTTACAGGGGTGGGAGCAGTACTTC
CASSLQGWEQYF
>few|TRBD1|TRBJ1-1|TRBV10-3
TGTGCCATCAGAACCGGGACAGGGGACCACACTGAAGCTTTCTTT
CAIRTGTGDHTEAFF
>NA|NA|TRBJ2-7|TRBV18
TGTGCCAGCTCACGTAGAGACTACGAGCAGTACTTC
CASSRRDYEQYF
>NA|TRBD1|TRBJ1-6|TRBV6-1
TGTGCCAGCAGTGAATCCCGGGACAGGAGAAATAATTCACCCCTCCACTTT
CASSESRDRRNNSPLHF
>NA|NA|TRBJ1-2|TRBV15
TGTGCCACCAGCCGGGACGGAGTTTCTAACTATGGCTACACCTTC
CATSRDGVSNYGYTF
>NA|NA|TRBJ2-3|TRBV5-1
TGCGCCAGCAGCTTGGCGGCAGGCACAGATACGCAGTATTTT
CASSLAAGTDTQYF
>few|NA|TRBJ1-2|TRBV30
TGTGCCTGGAGACAGGGAAAGGGCTATGGCTACACCTTC
CAWRQGKGYGYTF
>once|NA|TRBJ1-1|TRBV18
TGTGCCAGCTCACCAGCGATTCGGCAGAACACTGAAGCTTTCTTT
CASSPAIRQNTEAFF
>NA|TRBD2|TRBJ2-3|TRBV7-3
TGTGCCAGCAATAGCGGGGACACCACAGATACGCAGTATTTT
CASNSGDTTDTQYF
>NA|NA|TRBJ2-6|TRBV21-1
TGTGCCAGCAGCAAAGGACAGGGGGCTCAAACTCTCTCTGGGGCCAACGTCCTGACTTTC
CASSKGQGAQTLSGANVLTF
>NA|TRBD1|TRBJ1-2|TRBV6-1
TGTGCCAGCAGTGCGGACAGGGGACCGTATGGCTACACCTTC
CASSADRGPYGYTF
>NA|NA|TRBJ1-5|TRBV7-2
TGTGCCAGCAGCGTTACAGGCCCAGGTCAGCCCCAGCATTTT
CASSVTGPGQPQHF
>NA|NA|TRBJ1-2|TRBV7-2
TGTGCCAGCAGCTTACTCAGGGGTGGCTACACCTTC
CASSLLRGGYTF
>NA|NA|TRBJ2-5|TRBV4-3
TGCGCCAGCAGCCGTGATACCTACTCCCAAGAGACCCAGTACTTC
CASSRDTYSQETQYF
>NA|NA|TRBJ2-4|TRBV6-6
TGTGCCAGCAACCCATCGGTAGCCAAAAACATTCAGTACTTC
CASNPSVAKNIQYF
>NA|NA|TRBJ1-4|TRBV11-2
TGTGCCAGCAGCTTAGAGAGGCAAACTGGAAAACTGTTTTTT
CASSLERQTGKLFF
>NA|NA|TRBJ1-2|TRBV10-1
TGCGCCAGCAGAGGGGGGGGTGCGACTTTTGGCTACACCTTC
CASRGGGATFGYTF
>NA|TRBD1|TRBJ1-4|TRBV7-2
TGTGCCAGCAGCTTGGGGGGACAGGGAACCGAAAAACTGTTTTTT
CASSLGGQGTEKLFF
>few|NA|TRBJ2-7|TRBV6-6
TGTGCCAGCAGTTACGGGACCGGGGCCTACGAGCAGTACTTC
CASSYGTGAYEQYF
>NA|TRBD2|TRBJ2-1|TRBV7-9
TGTGCCAGCAGCCCAGCGGGAGGCTCCTACAATGAGCAGTTCTTC
CASSPAGGSYNEQFF
>NA|NA|TRBJ2-2|TRBV18
TGTGCCAGCTCACGCTTAACAGGGACCACCGGGGAGCTGTTTTTT
CASSRLTGTTGELFF
>few|TRBD1|TRBJ1-6|TRBV30
TGTGCCTGGAGAGACACAGGGGACTCACCCCTCCACTTT
CAWRDTGDSPLHF
>NA|TRBD1|TRBJ2-6|TRBV15
TGTGCCACCAGCAGGGGGACAGAAAGCTCTGGGGCCAACGTCCTGACTTTC
CATSRGTESSGANVLTF
>NA|NA|TRBJ1-5|TRBV27
TGTGCCAGCAGTTCACAGGTGGGCGGCCAGCCCCAGCATTTT
CASSSQVGGQPQHF
>few|NA|TRBJ1-5|TRBV20-1
TGCAGCTCGGGGTACAATCAGCCCCAGCATTTT
CSSGYNQPQHF
>NA|TRBD1|TRBJ1-1|TRBV6-5
TGTGCCAGCAGTGCCCGTACCGGGACAGCTGAAGCTTTCTTT
CASSARTGTAEAFF
>NA|NA|TRBJ2-6|TRBV25-1
TGTGCCAGCAGTATATCGCAAACTGGACAAAGTCGGGCCAACGTCCTGACTTTC
CASSISQTGQSRANVLTF
>few|TRBD2|TRBJ2-1|TRBV6-1
TGTGCCAGCACTGCTAGCGGAAAATACAATGAGCAGTTCTTC
CASTASGKYNEQFF
>NA|NA|TRBJ2-1|TRBV6-5
TGTGCCAGCAGCCGGACTGTTCATGAGCAGTTCTTC
CASSRTVHEQFF
>NA|NA|TRBJ1-3|TRBV7-8
TGTGCCAGCAGCTCCGACAGGAACTCTGGAAACACCATATATTTT
CASSSDRNSGNTIYF
>NA|NA|TRBJ1-3|TRBV2
TGTGCCAGCAGTGGGCTCTCTGGAAACACCATATATTTT
CASSGLSGNTIYF
>NA|NA|TRBJ2-2|TRBV7-3
TGTGCCAGCAGCTTTCATGGGAGCACCGGGGAGCTGTTTTTT
CASSFHGSTGELFF
>once|TRBD1|TRBJ1-2|TRBV10-3
TGTGCCATCAGCCGACAGGGGGCTTTCGGCTACACCTTC
CAISRQGAFGYTF